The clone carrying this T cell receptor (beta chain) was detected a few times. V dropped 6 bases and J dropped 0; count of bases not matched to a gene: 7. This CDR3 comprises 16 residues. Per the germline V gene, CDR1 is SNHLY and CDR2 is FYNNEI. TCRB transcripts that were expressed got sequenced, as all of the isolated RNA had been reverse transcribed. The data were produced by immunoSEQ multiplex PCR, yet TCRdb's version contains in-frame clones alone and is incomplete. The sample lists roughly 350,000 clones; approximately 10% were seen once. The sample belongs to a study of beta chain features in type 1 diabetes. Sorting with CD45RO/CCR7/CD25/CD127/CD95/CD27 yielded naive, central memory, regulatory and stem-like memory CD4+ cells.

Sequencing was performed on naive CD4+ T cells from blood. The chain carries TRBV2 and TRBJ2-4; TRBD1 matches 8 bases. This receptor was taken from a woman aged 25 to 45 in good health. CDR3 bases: TGTGCCAGCAGCAAACAGGGGGGACTAGCCAAAAACATTCAGTACTTC. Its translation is CASSKQGGLAKNIQYF.